This T cell receptor beta chain comes out of a study of CD8 T cells in Susac syndrome. TCR beta from blood CD8+ and CD4+ T cells was sequenced. The CDR3 is made up of 14 amino acids. Germline V lookup: CDR1 MNHNY, CDR2 SVGAGI (reference sequence). Germline trimming cut 2 bases from V and 7 bases from J; bases unmatched to any gene: 5. Reverse transcription of about 0.45 to 1 ug RNA was carried out with random hexamers. TCR beta CDR3 was amplified by immunoSEQ covering 54 Vbeta and 13 Jbeta. Each CDR3 protein is one row after TCRdb ran MiXCR on the immunoSEQ multiplex PCR reads. The repertoire holds roughly 190,000 distinct CDR3 sequences, with 90% to 96% as singletons.

The rearrangement links TRBV6-6 to TRBJ2-1; 7 bases fit TRBD1. The sequence was collected from a human donor with Susac syndrome. The source material was CD4+ T cells from PBMCs. CDR3 DNA: TGTGCCAGCAGTTACACTGACAGGGTTAATGAGCAGTTCTTC. It yields the protein CASSYTDRVNEQFF.